Here is one T cell receptor (beta chain) with its context. Its antigen is not identified. This specimen belongs to a study of radiation and T cells in renal cell carcinoma. The study's findings and limits: From baseline, blood top tumor clonotypes peaked at 2 weeks post-radiation.

TCRdb's table, derived via immunoSEQ multiplex PCR, lists solely in-frame clones and lacks some. The table shows fewer than 200,000 clones, with about 87% occurring only once. Documented time point: blood 4 weeks post-SBRT, at nephrectomy. Documented treatment: 15 Gy SBRT to primary tumor, nephrectomy 4 weeks later. Nephrectomy followed 15 Gy stereotactic body radiation by 4 weeks. Radiation-treated patients gave blood at baseline, week 2 and week 4. The CDR3 is 15 residues long. Germline CDR1 LGHNA, CDR2 YSLEER. After removal of 1 base from V and 8 bases from J, the junction contained 9 bases not matched to a gene.

The sample in question was blood, obtained from a patient whose treatment included radiotherapy and nephrectomy. The origin of this receptor is a woman in her 50s with renal cell carcinoma. The V and J genes are TRBV4-3 and TRBJ1-2, with 8 bases that match TRBD1. CDR3 DNA sequence: TGCGCCAGCAGCCAAGTAGAGACAGGGGCAGGCGGCTACACCTTC. Amino acids: CASSQVETGAGGYTF.